The 12 T cell receptor beta chains presented below share a single source sample, sequenced in a study of OX40 agonist ivuxolimab in advanced cancers. Sequenced by immunoSEQ multiplex PCR; TCRdb stores in-frame clones only, minus some. The table includes under 85,000 clones, about 85% detected once. Here the sequenced sample was CD4+ or CD8+ T cells sorted from blood, taken in a trial of the OX40 agonist ivuxolimab. These receptors originate from an adult with an advanced solid tumor such as melanoma, head and neck, liver or kidney cancer.

The V gene is TRBV6-1, the J gene TRBJ2-7, with D maybe TRBD2 (6 bases). V was cut by 8 bases and J by 6 bases, with 20 bases left in between. This CDR3 is built from 14 residues. Per germline, CDR1 MNHNS and CDR2 SASEGT. In DNA, the CDR3 is TGTGCCAGCGGGGTACGGGACTCGGACGGCGAGCAGTACTTC. It specifies CASGVRDSDGEQYF.

The chain joins TRBV30 to TRBJ1-5; 7 bases are shared with TRBD1. After removal of 3 bases from V and 2 bases from J, the junction contained 13 bases not matched to a gene. This CDR3 region has 17 residues. CDR1 and CDR2 from the germline V gene are GTSNPN and SVGIG (reference sequence). The CDR3 nucleotides are TGTGCCTGGAGCGAGGGGGCCCTCCTCAGCGGCAATCAGCCCCAGCATTTT. It codes for CAWSEGALLSGNQPQHF.

The chain uses TRBV6-5 and TRBJ2-1; 7 bases fit TRBD1. After removal of 5 bases from V and 8 bases from J, the junction contained 6 bases not matched to a gene. The length of the CDR3 is 13 residues. Per germline, CDR1 MNHEY and CDR2 SVGAGI. The CDR3 loop reads CASSPDRGHEQFF. The CDR3 nucleotides are TGTGCCAGCAGTCCCGATAGGGGGCATGAGCAGTTCTTC.

J is TRBJ2-1 and V is TRBV6-4; the match to TRBD2 covers 9 bases. The CDR3 spans 17 residues. Germline V lookup: CDR1 MRHNA, CDR2 SNTAGT. The J segment lost 1 base and the V segment lost 5 bases, leaving 9 bases of the junction unmatched. The CDR3, as DNA: TGTGCCAGCAGTCGCCTGGCGGGAGGGGTATCCTACAATGAGCAGTTCTTC. It yields the protein CASSRLAGGVSYNEQFF.

The CDR3 sequence: CASSLVASGYEQYF. CDR3 DNA: TGTGCCAGCAGTTTAGTGGCTAGCGGGTACGAGCAGTACTTC. The chain uses TRBV27 and TRBJ2-7, with 8 bases fitting TRBD2. The CDR3 covers 14 residues. The germline V gene has CDR1 MNHEY and CDR2 SMNVEV (reference sequence). V lost 2 bases, J lost 4 bases, and 4 bases stayed unmatched.

This chain's CDR3 is CSVESPTHEQYF. CDR3 sequence (DNA): TGCAGCGTTGAGAGCCCCACTCACGAGCAGTACTTC. This chain joins TRBV29-1 and TRBJ2-7; no reliable D call. Germline CDR1 reads SQVTM; CDR2 reads ANQGSEA. V lost 3 bases and J lost 5, with 11 bases in between. The CDR3 consists of 12 residues.

The J gene is TRBJ1-5, the V gene TRBV6-5; 9 bases line up with TRBD1. Germline V lookup: CDR1 MNHEY, CDR2 SVGAGI. The CDR3 is made up of 16 amino acids. The V gene end was trimmed by 0 bases and the J gene end by 1 base; junction bases not matched to a gene: 1. The CDR3 region is CASSYSGQGSNQPQHF. CDR3 nucleotides: TGTGCCAGCAGTTACTCAGGACAGGGGAGCAATCAGCCCCAGCATTTT.

The rearrangement joins TRBV6-5 to TRBJ1-4, with D possibly TRBD1 on 6 matching bases. This CDR3 has 16 residues. Trimming took off 3 bases at V and 4 bases at J, with 15 bases between the two ends. Per germline, CDR1 MNHEY and CDR2 SVGAGI. The CDR3 nucleotides are TGTGCCAGCAGTTATGCCATGACAGGCAATAATGAAAAACTGTTTTTT. It yields the protein CASSYAMTGNNEKLFF.

This rearrangement joins TRBV18 to TRBJ2-7; a possible D gene is TRBD2 (5 bases). V was trimmed by 3 bases and J by 0 bases, leaving 12 bases between them. Germline V gives CDR1 KGHSH, CDR2 LQKENI. The CDR3 runs 15 residues. DNA of the CDR3: TGTGCCAGCTCACCTCCATATGAGGGCTCCTACGAGCAGTACTTC. Protein sequence: CASSPPYEGSYEQYF.

The CDR3 protein is CASSLSGPGVSNQPQHF. CDR3 DNA sequence: TGTGCCAGCAGTTTATCAGGGCCAGGGGTTAGCAATCAGCCCCAGCATTTT. The rearrangement links TRBV27 to TRBJ1-5; D is possibly TRBD1 (6 bases). Trimming removed 0 bases at V and 0 bases at J, with 12 bases between. The CDR3 extends over 17 amino acids. Germline assignment: CDR1 MNHEY and CDR2 SMNVEV (reference sequence).

V gene TRBV7-9 combines with J gene TRBJ2-7, with no clear D. Germline lookup yields CDR1 SEHNR and CDR2 FQNEAQ (reference sequence). V lost 5 bases, J lost 5 bases, and 16 bases lay in between. The length of the CDR3 is 14 residues. CDR3 protein: CASSPIGWADEQYF. The CDR3 coding sequence is TGTGCCAGCAGCCCTATAGGGTGGGCGGACGAGCAGTACTTC. The variable domain in full, completed from reference TRBV7-9 and TRBJ2-7, reads DTGVSQNPRHKITKRGQNVTFRCDPISEHNRLYWYRQTLGQGPEFLTYFQNEAQLEKSRLLSDRFSAERPKGSFSTLEIQRTEQGDSAMYLCASSPIGWADEQYFGPGTRLTVT.

This clone was detected a few times. The CDR3 sequence: CASSPFGGSSYEQYF. The CDR3 DNA sequence: TGTGCCAGCAGCCCATTTGGGGGAAGCTCCTACGAGCAGTACTTC. The chain couples TRBV6-6 to TRBJ2-7, with D perhaps TRBD1 or TRBD2 (5 bases each). Germline V gene lookup returns CDR1 MNHNY and CDR2 SVGAGI (reference sequence). This CDR3 contains 15 residues. V lost 6 bases to trimming and J lost 0 bases, with 15 bases between them.